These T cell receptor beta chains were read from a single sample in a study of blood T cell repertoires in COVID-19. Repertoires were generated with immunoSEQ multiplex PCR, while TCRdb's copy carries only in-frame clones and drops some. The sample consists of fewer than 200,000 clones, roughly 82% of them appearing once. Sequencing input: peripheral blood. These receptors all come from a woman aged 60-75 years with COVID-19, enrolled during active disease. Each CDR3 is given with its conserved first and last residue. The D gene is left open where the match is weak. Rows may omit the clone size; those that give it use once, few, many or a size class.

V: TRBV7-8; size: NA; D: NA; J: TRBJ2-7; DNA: TGTGCCAGCAGCTTAGCCGGCCGGGACGAGCAGTACTTC; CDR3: CASSLAGRDEQYF
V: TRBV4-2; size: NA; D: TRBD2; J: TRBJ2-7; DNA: TGTGCCAGCAGCCAAGATATGGGGGGGGCCTACGAGCAGTACTTC; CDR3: CASSQDMGGAYEQYF
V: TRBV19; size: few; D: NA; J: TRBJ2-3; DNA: TGTGCCGCACGAAAAACAGGGACGTTCACAGATACGCAGTATTTT; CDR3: CAARKTGTFTDTQYF
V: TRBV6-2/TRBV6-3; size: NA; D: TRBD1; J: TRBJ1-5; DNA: TGTGCCAGCAGTACCCGACAGGGGCAGAATCAGCCCCAGCATTTT; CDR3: CASSTRQGQNQPQHF
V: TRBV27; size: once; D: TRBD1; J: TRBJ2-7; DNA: TGTGCCAGCAGTTTGATCGGACAGGGGGTACCCTACGAGCAGTACTTC; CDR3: CASSLIGQGVPYEQYF
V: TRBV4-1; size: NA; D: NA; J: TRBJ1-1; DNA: TGCGCCAGCAGCCGTTTGGCATGGGGGCACGGAACTGAAGCTTTCTTT; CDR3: CASSRLAWGHGTEAFF
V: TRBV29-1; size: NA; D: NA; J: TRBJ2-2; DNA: TGCAGCGCTCGGGACTCTAACACCGGGGAGCTGTTTTTT; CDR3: CSARDSNTGELFF
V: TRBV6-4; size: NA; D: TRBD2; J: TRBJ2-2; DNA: TGTGCCAGCCGGGGGGTTGGAGCCGGGGAGCTGTTTTTT; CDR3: CASRGVGAGELFF
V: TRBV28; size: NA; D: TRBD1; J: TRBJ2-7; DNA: TGTGCCAGCAGTTTTTGGGGGGACAGGGGCGAGCAGTACTTC; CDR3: CASSFWGDRGEQYF
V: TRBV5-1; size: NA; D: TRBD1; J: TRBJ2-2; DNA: TGCGCCAGCAGCTTAATTGGGACAGGGCCGAACACCGGGGAGCTGTTTTTT; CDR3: CASSLIGTGPNTGELFF
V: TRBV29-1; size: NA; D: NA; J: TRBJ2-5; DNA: TGCAGCGTTGCGGCAGGGTTGGTGGAGACCCAGTACTTC; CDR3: CSVAAGLVETQYF
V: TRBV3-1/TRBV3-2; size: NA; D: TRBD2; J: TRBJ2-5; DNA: TGTGCCAGCAGCCAAGCCCAGCGGGGAGGAGAGACCCAGTACTTC; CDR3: CASSQAQRGGETQYF
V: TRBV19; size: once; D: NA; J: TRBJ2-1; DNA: TGTGCCAGTAGTATAGACGAGGAAGCCGGCTCCTACAATGAGCAGTTCTTC; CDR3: CASSIDEEAGSYNEQFF
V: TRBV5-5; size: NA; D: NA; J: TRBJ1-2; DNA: TGTGCCAGCAGCTGGAAGGACAGTAACTATGGCTACACCTTC; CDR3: CASSWKDSNYGYTF
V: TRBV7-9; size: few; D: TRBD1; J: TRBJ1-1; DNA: TGTGCCAGCAGCCAGAGACAGGGGGCTGGCTCTGAAGCTTTCTTT; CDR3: CASSQRQGAGSEAFF
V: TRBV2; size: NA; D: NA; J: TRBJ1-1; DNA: TGTGCCAGCAGTGTGCCCCGGGGGAGGCCTATGAACACTGAAGCTTTCTTT; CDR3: CASSVPRGRPMNTEAFF
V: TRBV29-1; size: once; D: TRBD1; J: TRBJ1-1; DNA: TGCAGCGTTCTACAGGGGATCACTGAAGCTTTCTTT; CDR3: CSVLQGITEAFF
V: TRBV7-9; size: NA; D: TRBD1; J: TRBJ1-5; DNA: TGTGCCAGCAGCTTAGCCGGGACAGATAATCAGCCCCAGCATTTT; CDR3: CASSLAGTDNQPQHF
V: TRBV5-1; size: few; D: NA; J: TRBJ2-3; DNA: TGCGCCAGCAGCTTTAATTGGGGGACTAGCACAGATACGCAGTATTTT; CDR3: CASSFNWGTSTDTQYF
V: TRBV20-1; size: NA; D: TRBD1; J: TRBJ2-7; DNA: TGCAGTGCTAGTTTAGGGACAGGGTTTTCCGAGCAGTACTTC; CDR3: CSASLGTGFSEQYF
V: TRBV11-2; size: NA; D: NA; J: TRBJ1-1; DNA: TGTGCCAGCAGCCAGGGGCCCCGGGCTTTCTTT; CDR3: CASSQGPRAFF
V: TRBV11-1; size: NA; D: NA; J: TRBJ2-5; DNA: TGTGCCAGCAGCCCGCGATCTACGGGGGAGACCCAGTACTTC; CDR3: CASSPRSTGETQYF
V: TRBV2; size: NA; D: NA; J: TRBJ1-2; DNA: TGTGCCAGCAGGGACGACAGGAACTATGGCTACACCTTC; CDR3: CASRDDRNYGYTF
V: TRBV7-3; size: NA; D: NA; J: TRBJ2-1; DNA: TGTGCCAGCAGCTTAACGTTGAGCCACTCCTACAATGAGCAGTTCTTC; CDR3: CASSLTLSHSYNEQFF
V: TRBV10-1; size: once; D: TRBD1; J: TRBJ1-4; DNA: TGCGCCAGCAGTGATTTGGACAGGGTAGGAACTAATGAAAAACTGTTTTTT; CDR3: CASSDLDRVGTNEKLFF
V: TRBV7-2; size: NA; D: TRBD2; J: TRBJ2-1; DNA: TGTGCCAGCAGGCCTCCGGGACTAGCGGGAGTCAATGAGCAGTTCTTC; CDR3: CASRPPGLAGVNEQFF
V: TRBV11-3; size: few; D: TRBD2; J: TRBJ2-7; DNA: TGTGCCAGCAGCTTTCTCGGGACTAGCGGCTCCTACGAGCAGTACTTC; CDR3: CASSFLGTSGSYEQYF
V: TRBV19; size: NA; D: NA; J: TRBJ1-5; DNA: TGTGCCAGTACCCCACTTGGACATAGGCCCAAGCATTTT; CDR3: CASTPLGHRPKHF
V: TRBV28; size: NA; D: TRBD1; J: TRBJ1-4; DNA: TGTGCCAGCAGTTCGCCGGGACAGTTCGCGGGGGGTAATGAAAAACTGTTTTTT; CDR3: CASSSPGQFAGGNEKLFF
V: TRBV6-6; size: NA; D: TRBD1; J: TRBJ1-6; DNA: TGTGCCAGCAGTCCGAGCGGTCCGGGACAGGGCTCCTTCTTTATTTCACCCCTCCACTTT; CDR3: CASSPSGPGQGSFFISPLHF
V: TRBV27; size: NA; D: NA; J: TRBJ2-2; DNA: TGTGCCAGCAGAGCATCGGATCTCGGCTGGCACCGGGGAGCTGTTTTT; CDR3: CASRASDLGWHRGAVF
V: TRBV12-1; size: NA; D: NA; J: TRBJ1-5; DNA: TGTGCCAGCAGCTTTTACCCCGGGACAGGGGTTTTTCAGCCCCAGCATTTT; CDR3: CASSFYPGTGVFQPQHF
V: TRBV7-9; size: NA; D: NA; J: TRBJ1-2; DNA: TGTGCCAGCACCTCAAGTAGGGGAATCTATGGCTACACCTTC; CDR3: CASTSSRGIYGYTF
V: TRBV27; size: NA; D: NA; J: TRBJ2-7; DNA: TGTGCCAGCAGACTAAATAGATGGTCCTACGAGCAGTACTTC; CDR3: CASRLNRWSYEQYF
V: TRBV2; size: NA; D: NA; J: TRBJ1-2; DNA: TGTGCCAGCAGTGAAGCCCAGGGCCCAGATGGCTACACCTTC; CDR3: CASSEAQGPDGYTF
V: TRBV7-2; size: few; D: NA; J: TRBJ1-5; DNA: TGTGCCAGCAGCTTAGATCGGGAGCCCCAGCATTTT; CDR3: CASSLDREPQHF
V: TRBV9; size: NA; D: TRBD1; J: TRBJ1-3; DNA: TGTGCCAGCAGCGTGTCGGGACAGGAGGGTGGCACCATATATTTT; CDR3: CASSVSGQEGGTIYF
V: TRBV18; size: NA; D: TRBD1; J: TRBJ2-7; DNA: TGTGCCAGCTCACCACCTGGGACAGGATACTACGAGCAGTACTTC; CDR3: CASSPPGTGYYEQYF
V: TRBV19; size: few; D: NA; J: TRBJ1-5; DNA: TGTGCCAGTTCCCGCGACAGGACCCGGGGACAGCCCCAGCATTTT; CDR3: CASSRDRTRGQPQHF
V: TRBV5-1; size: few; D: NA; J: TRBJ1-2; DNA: TGCGCCAGCAGCTTGGAAAGGGGAACATCGAAAGGCTACACCTTC; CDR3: CASSLERGTSKGYTF
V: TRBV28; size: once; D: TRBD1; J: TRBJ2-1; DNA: TGTGCCAGCAGTATCGGGACAGACGGCAATGAGCAGTTCTTC; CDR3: CASSIGTDGNEQFF
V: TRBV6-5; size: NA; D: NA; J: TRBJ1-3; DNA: TGTGCCAGCATGCAGGGTGCTGGAAACACCATATATTTT; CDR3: CASMQGAGNTIYF